This TCR beta chain was captured in a study of CD8+CD57+ T cells in acquired aplastic anemia. TCR beta VDJ and CDR3 profiles were obtained from a genomic DNA template. One entry per CDR3 protein results from TCRdb running MiXCR on the reads. The data show over 150,000 distinct CDR3 sequences, about two thirds seen once. The ends lost 1 base at V and 5 bases at J; junction bases unmatched: 2. This CDR3 region has 14 residues. Germline V CDR1 and CDR2: SEHNR, FQNEAQ (reference sequence). General observations from the study: Patients did not significantly differ from controls in CD8+ Simpson's diversity. The same twenty-nine CD8+ CDR3 sequences occurred in patients and in controls.

The sequenced patients had an expansion of CD8+CD57+ cells seen by flow cytometry. About this clonotype itself: Its target is unknown.

Sequences were obtained from sorted CD4+, CD8+, or CD8+CD57+ T cells (not recorded which) from PBMCs. The chain couples TRBV7-9 to TRBJ2-5; 9 positions agree with TRBD2. The receptor's source is a human donor with aplastic anemia. CDR3: CASSLGSGGETQYF. CDR3 DNA sequence: TGTGCCAGCAGCTTAGGTAGCGGGGGTGAGACCCAGTACTTC.